The rows below give T cell receptor beta chains drawn from one sample of a study of CD8+ T cells in alopecia areata. Clones were sequenced by immunoSEQ multiplex PCR, and TCRdb holds only the in-frame ones, with some missing. In the table there are about 200,000 clones, roughly two fifths of which are singletons. The sequences come from CD4+ T cells sorted from blood, collected between weeks 30 and 35, from a patient treated with tofacitinib. These receptors all stem from a human donor with alopecia areata. Each CDR3 is given with its conserved first and last residue. The D gene is left open where the match is weak. Part of the rows lack a size; the others show once, few, many or a class for expanded clones.

j_gene,v_gene,abundance,d_gene,CDR3nt,CDR3aa
TRBJ2-7,TRBV5-6,few,NA,TGTGCCAGCAGCTTGGAGCCAGGCTCCTACGAGCAGTACTTC,CASSLEPGSYEQYF
TRBJ1-2,TRBV11-2,NA,TRBD1,TGTGCCAGCAGCTTAGCCCGACAGGGGAGCGGCTACACCTTC,CASSLARQGSGYTF
TRBJ1-1,TRBV6-5,NA,TRBD1,TGTGCCAGCGGACAGGGGCGCACTGAAGCTTTCTTT,CASGQGRTEAFF
TRBJ2-3,TRBV30,NA,NA,TGTGCCTGGAGCGGTGGTACAGATACGCAGTATTTT,CAWSGGTDTQYF
TRBJ2-1,TRBV5-1,NA,NA,TGCGCCAGCAGCTTGGGAGTCGCCAGCGATGAGCAGTTCTTC,CASSLGVASDEQFF
TRBJ1-2,TRBV13,NA,NA,TGTGCCAGCAGCTTTAAGGATGTCGGCTACACCTTC,CASSFKDVGYTF
TRBJ1-1,TRBV29-1,NA,TRBD1,TGCAGCGCGGGACAGATGAACACTGAAGCTTTCTTT,CSAGQMNTEAFF
TRBJ2-7,TRBV27,NA,NA,TGTGCCAGCAGTCAAGGCATACTGTACGAGCAGTACTTC,CASSQGILYEQYF
TRBJ1-2,TRBV4-1,NA,NA,TGCGCCAGCAGCCAACTACCGGACAGCCTCTATGGCTACACCTTC,CASSQLPDSLYGYTF
TRBJ2-1,TRBV29-1,few,TRBD1,TGCAGCGTTTTATATTTCGGGACAGCGCTCAATGAGCAGTTCTTC,CSVLYFGTALNEQFF
TRBJ2-2,TRBV4-2,NA,TRBD2,TGTGCCAGCAGCCGAACCTGGACTAGCGGCGCAGCGAACACCGGGGAGCTGTTTTTT,CASSRTWTSGAANTGELFF
TRBJ2-5,TRBV4-1,NA,TRBD2,TGCGCCAGCAGTCTAGCGGGACCAGCTGAGACCCAGTACTTC,CASSLAGPAETQYF
TRBJ2-7,TRBV19,few,NA,TGTGCCAGTACCTCGACGGACAGTGCCTACGAGCAGTACTTC,CASTSTDSAYEQYF
TRBJ2-3,TRBV18,NA,NA,TGTGCCAGCTCAACCGCCCGCACAGATACGCAGTATTTT,CASSTARTDTQYF
TRBJ2-7,TRBV6-1,few,NA,TGTGCCAGCAGTGAAAGGGACGGAGCCTACGAGCAGTACTTC,CASSERDGAYEQYF